Presented here are 21 T cell receptor beta chains from one specimen sequenced in a study of cytomegalovirus exposure and HLA in healthy donors. PCR primers comprised 60 Vbeta and 13 Jbeta primers. TCRdb keeps only in-frame clones here, not all; method: immunoSEQ multiplex PCR. The sample contains about 190,000 clones, approximately 87% of which appear only once. The sample consisted of PBMCs. The receptors come from a man aged 25-40 years in good health and CMV-seronegative.

J is TRBJ2-1 and V is TRBV5-1; 12 bases are a match to TRBD2. Per germline, CDR1 SGHRS and CDR2 YFSETQ. This CDR3 spans 15 amino acids. Trimming at V came to 7 bases and at J to 4 bases, leaving 6 bases not matched to a gene. The CDR3: CASHPTSGGYNEQFF. CDR3 nucleotide sequence: TGCGCCAGCCATCCGACTAGCGGGGGATACAATGAGCAGTTCTTC.

The rearrangement uses TRBV10-3 and TRBJ2-5; tentatively, D is TRBD1 (6 bases). Germline loops: CDR1 ENHRY, CDR2 SYGVKD. The V gene lost 8 bases and the J gene lost 1 base, with 17 bases spanning the gap. This CDR3 comprises 15 residues. CDR3 amino acids: CAISPRQGPQETQYF. The CDR3, as DNA: TGTGCCATCTCTCCCAGGCAGGGGCCCCAAGAGACCCAGTACTTC.

V gene TRBV6-5 combines with J gene TRBJ1-5; D is possibly TRBD1 (5 bases). Germline assignment: CDR1 MNHEY and CDR2 SVGAGI. The CDR3 covers 15 residues. Between the trimmed V and J ends, which lost 7 bases and 0 bases, there was a span of 13 bases. The CDR3 loop is CASTQDINSNQPQHF. The CDR3 coding sequence is TGTGCCAGCACCCAGGACATAAATAGCAATCAGCCCCAGCATTTT.

The chain links TRBV4-3 to TRBJ1-4, with TRBD1 matching 8 bases. Germline V gene lookup returns CDR1 LGHNA and CDR2 YSLEER. The CDR3 extends over 15 amino acids. J lost 8 bases, V lost 4 bases, and 9 bases had no gene match. The CDR3 nucleotides are TGCGCCAGCAGCCGAGCGACAGGGGTCGACGAAAAACTGTTTTTT. Translating it yields CASSRATGVDEKLFF.

This chain links TRBV5-6 with TRBJ2-5, with TRBD1 matching 10 bases. V lost 0 bases to trimming and J lost 1 base; unmatched junction nucleotides: 3. The CDR3 is 16 amino acids. Germline CDR1 and CDR2: SGHDT and YYEEEE. The CDR3 region is CASSLGWTGGQETQYF. CDR3 coding DNA: TGTGCCAGCAGCTTGGGATGGACAGGGGGCCAAGAGACCCAGTACTTC.

The V call is TRBV29-1, the J call TRBJ2-3; 9 nucleotides align to TRBD1. Germline loops: CDR1 SQVTM, CDR2 ANQGSEA. This CDR3 region has 15 residues. The junction had 8 bases not matched to a gene; V was cut back by 7 bases and J by 0 bases. The DNA for the CDR3 is TGCAGCGCGAGCACCGGGACAGGGAGCACAGATACGCAGTATTTT. Its protein product is CSASTGTGSTDTQYF.

The chain combines TRBV5-1 with TRBJ2-3, with 7 nucleotides matching TRBD2. Trimming took 4 bases from V and 4 from J; bases not matched to a gene: 15. The V gene's germline CDR1 is SGHRS and CDR2 YFSETQ. The CDR3 is 17 amino acids. CDR3 residues: CASSHSMRGRVADTQYF. CDR3 DNA: TGCGCCAGCAGCCACTCAATGCGGGGGAGGGTCGCAGATACGCAGTATTTT.

V is TRBV28 and J is TRBJ2-7; 9 nucleotides align to TRBD2. The V segment lost 10 bases and the J segment 0 bases; nucleotides outside the gene matches: 4. Germline V gene lookup returns CDR1 MDHEN and CDR2 SYDVKM. The CDR3 has 13 residues. In nucleotides, the CDR3 is TGTGCCACCTCTAGCGGGATCTCCTACGAGCAGTACTTC. Residues: CATSSGISYEQYF.

The rearrangement uses TRBV27 and TRBJ1-2, with 8 nucleotides matching TRBD1. The CDR3 length is 14 residues. Germline CDR1 is MNHEY and CDR2 is SMNVEV (reference sequence). V shed 3 bases, J shed 4 bases, and the junction held 4 bases outside the gene matches. CDR3 residues: CASSLTGVSYGYTF. CDR3 in DNA: TGTGCCAGCAGTTTGACAGGGGTCAGCTATGGCTACACCTTC.

A note on this clone: At one of its ends the junction is not consistent with the germline gene, which may arise from a read error. The chain carries TRBV7-9 and TRBJ2-1; no clear D. The CDR3 consists of 11 residues. The germline V gene has CDR1 SEHNR and CDR2 FQNEAQ (reference sequence). The CDR3 DNA is TGTTCCAGCAGCGCCTTGACAGAGCAGTTCTTC. This gives the protein CSSSALTEQFF.

The chain couples TRBV28 to TRBJ2-7; 9 bases are shared with TRBD1. The junction had 20 bases not matched to a gene; V was cut back by 3 bases and J by 8 bases. CDR3 length: 18 amino acids. Germline values: CDR1 MDHEN, CDR2 SYDVKM. CDR3 loop: CASSFGTGTFATLIKQYF. CDR3 DNA: TGTGCCAGCAGTTTCGGGACAGGGACTTTTGCTACCCTTATCAAGCAGTACTTC.

This clone was found once. The rearrangement uses TRBV6-9 and TRBJ1-2; the match to TRBD1 covers 8 bases. The CDR3 contains 12 residues. J lost 7 bases, V lost 10 bases, and 8 bases had no gene match. CDR1 and CDR2 from the germline V gene are MNHGY and SVAAGI. CDR3 region: CANPGQGSGYTF. The CDR3 region has the DNA TGTGCCAACCCCGGACAGGGAAGTGGCTACACCTTC.

The rearrangement uses TRBV7-6 and TRBJ2-2; 7 nucleotides agree with TRBD1. The CDR3 has 15 residues. The ends lost 5 bases at V and 3 bases at J; junction bases unmatched: 6. Germline V gives CDR1 SGHVS, CDR2 FNYEAQ. Written as DNA, the CDR3 is TGTGCCAGCAGCCCAGAGGGACAGTACACCGGGGAGCTGTTTTTT. Its protein is CASSPEGQYTGELFF.

V gene TRBV28 combines with J gene TRBJ2-1; D might be TRBD2 (7 bases). Germline assignment: CDR1 MDHEN and CDR2 SYDVKM. V was pared by 3 bases and J by 9 bases, with 12 bases between. This CDR3 contains 13 residues. The CDR3 DNA is TGTGCCAGCAGTTTGGGGGGGCGCACTGAGCAGTTCTTC. Its translation: CASSLGGRTEQFF.

The chain is built from TRBV5-1 and TRBJ2-1; TRBD2 aligns across 11 bases. J gave up 4 bases and V 4 bases, and 13 bases lay outside the gene matches. Looked up from germline, CDR1 is SGHRS and CDR2 is YFSETQ. The CDR3 has 18 residues. The CDR3: CASSPPGGLAGGYNEQFF. The CDR3 bases are TGCGCCAGCAGCCCACCGGGGGGTCTAGCGGGGGGATACAATGAGCAGTTCTTC. The full variable domain, completed using reference TRBV5-1 and TRBJ2-1, is KAGVTQTPRYLIKTRGQQVTLSCSPISGHRSVSWYQQTPGQGLQFLFEYFSETQRNKGNFPGRFSGRQFSNSRSEMNVSTLELGDSALYLCASSPPGGLAGGYNEQFFGPGTRLTVL.

This clone showed up just once. The V and J genes are TRBV11-2 and TRBJ2-1; 8 bases fit TRBD2. V lost 4 bases and J lost 9; bases outside the gene matches: 14. The CDR3 has 16 residues. Germline V gene lookup returns CDR1 SGHAT and CDR2 FQNNGV. CDR3 protein: CASSSPPTTSDTEQFF. DNA of the CDR3: TGTGCCAGCAGCTCCCCCCCTACGACTAGCGACACTGAGCAGTTCTTC.

V usage is TRBV7-9 and J usage is TRBJ2-2, with D tentatively TRBD2 (5 bases). Germline V lookup: CDR1 SEHNR, CDR2 FQNEAQ (reference sequence). This CDR3 has 16 amino acids. The V and J ends lost 4 bases and 1 base respectively, with 13 bases between them. CDR3 residues: CASSSIGAENTGELFF. CDR3 nucleotide sequence: TGTGCCAGCAGCTCAATCGGAGCGGAGAACACCGGGGAGCTGTTTTTT.

The chain combines TRBV5-1 with TRBJ1-1; no definite D call. This CDR3 spans 13 amino acids. The V and J ends lost 0 bases and 10 bases respectively, with 13 bases between them. The V gene's germline CDR1 is SGHRS and CDR2 YFSETQ. The CDR3 here is CASSLADIDGAFF. DNA for the CDR3: TGCGCCAGCAGCTTGGCAGATATTGATGGAGCTTTCTTT.

The chain joins TRBV10-3 to TRBJ1-2, with D possibly being TRBD1 (6 bases). The germline CDR1 and CDR2 sequences are ENHRY and SYGVKD. This CDR3 spans 14 amino acids. V lost 2 bases to trimming and J lost 3 bases, with 10 bases between them. The CDR3 bases are TGTGCCATCAGTGAGCGTGAGGGGGACTATGGCTACACCTTC. This translates into CAISEREGDYGYTF.

The chain couples TRBV7-8 to TRBJ2-5; D perhaps matches TRBD1 (6 bases). The CDR3 contains 15 residues. Germline CDR1 and CDR2: SGHVS and FQNEAQ. The V and J ends lost 4 bases and 1 base respectively, with 13 bases between them. CDR3: CASSWMGASQETQYF. CDR3 coding DNA: TGTGCCAGCAGCTGGATGGGGGCCTCCCAAGAGACCCAGTACTTC.

The chain uses TRBV9 and TRBJ2-1; the D is unclear. Trimming took off 4 bases at V and 8 bases at J, with 7 bases between the two ends. The germline V gene encodes CDR1 SGDLS and CDR2 YYNGEE. The CDR3 has 11 residues. The DNA for the CDR3 is TGTGCCAGCAGCCCCCTCGATGAGCAGTTCTTC. This translates into CASSPLDEQFF.